Sequencing of this TCR beta chain was carried out in a study of blood T cells in healthy people across ages. The J segment lost 7 bases and the V segment lost 5 bases, leaving 17 bases of the junction unmatched. The germline V gene has CDR1 SGHKS and CDR2 YYEKEE (reference sequence). The CDR3 contains 17 residues. A sample-barcoded 5' primer and a J-beta primer mix were used in a second PCR of roughly 6 to 12 cycles. Using its own MiXCR run on the 5' RACE reads, TCRdb lists one record per CDR3 protein. The repertoire holds 540,000 or so distinct CDR3 sequences, with less than 25% as singletons. Study results and caveats: Investigators viewed diversity estimates from one million T cells as underestimates, the study reported. Observed TCR beta diversity per million T cells went down as age went up. This fall followed a roughly linear course with age.

This clonotype was found a few times. Its antigen is as yet unknown. The data also belong to a second study, concerning T cells of mothers and their children. That publication notes: All extracted RNA went into cDNA synthesis, 1.5 ug per 15 ul. Related mother-child pairs shared slightly more overlap than unrelated pairs, but the difference was non-significant.

Sequencing was done on a sample of blood. The receptor comes from a boy aged 5-17 years in good health. The J gene is TRBJ2-2, the V gene TRBV5-5; 7 bases fit TRBD2. CDR3 in amino acids: CASSLPLREGLVGELFF. The CDR3 DNA follows: TGTGCCAGCAGTCTTCCCTTAAGGGAGGGGCTGGTCGGGGAGCTGTTTTTT.